These T cell receptor beta chains were read from a single sample in a study of high-grade serous ovarian cancer treatment subgroups. TCRdb's copy holds only in-frame clones and misses some; the assay was immunoSEQ multiplex PCR. The data contain around 30,000 clones, around 84% of them seen just once; the ten biggest clones take up 2.1%. The sequenced sample consisted of tumor tissue. The receptors shown here come from a human donor with high-grade serous ovarian cancer. Both conserved end residues are trimmed from each CDR3. The order of the fields is V gene, J gene, D gene, CDR3 protein. D genes are given only for firm matches.

TRBV4-1	TRBJ2-7	-	ASSQVPQGGIAAYEQY
TRBV29-1	TRBJ2-1	TRBD1	SVEASDRRGYNEQF
TRBV5-1	TRBJ1-4	-	ASSFGPTPDGNEKLF
TRBV11-2	TRBJ2-3	-	ASSFEGDHTDTQY
TRBV15	TRBJ2-1	-	ATSRDGASATREQF
TRBV5-8	TRBJ2-1	TRBD1	ASSLGGGDEQF
TRBV5-1	TRBJ2-3	TRBD2	ASDPAGGVTDTQY
TRBV7-8	TRBJ1-1	-	ASSLLSEAF
TRBV6-1	TRBJ2-7	TRBD1	ATTHRDRGSYEQY
TRBV6-1	TRBJ1-5	TRBD1	ASSEWGDRGPRQPQH
TRBV5-1	TRBJ2-1	TRBD2	ASSLDTAGGGYNEQF
TRBV28	TRBJ1-2	-	ASSFPSQDSSLPGYT
TRBV6-1	TRBJ2-5	-	ASGEARETQY
TRBV2	TRBJ1-2	-	ASSPLQGMSDGYT
TRBV28	TRBJ2-2	TRBD1	ASSLRPGGGELF
TRBV28	TRBJ2-4	-	ASSQGGKNIQY
TRBV7-9	TRBJ1-6	-	ASSSKNSDDSPLH
TRBV28	TRBJ2-2	TRBD1	ASSPPGQGNTGELF
TRBV11-2	-	TRBD1	ASSDRDRDSEQY
TRBV7-8	TRBJ1-5	-	ASSLEWGRNQPQH
TRBV21-1	TRBJ2-5	-	ASSNRTGRFAETQY
TRBV7-2	TRBJ2-5	-	ASSLAWGYQQETQY
TRBV5-1	TRBJ2-2	-	ASNPTNTGELF
TRBV5-6	TRBJ2-5	-	ASSGSGSRSWETQY
TRBV5-6	TRBJ2-7	-	ASRRAGAYEQY
TRBV5-4	TRBJ2-3	-	ASSLVVGPDTQY
TRBV27	TRBJ2-7	TRBD2	ASSSPGLAPEQY
TRBV5-1	TRBJ2-5	-	ASSSPGTRRGNQETQY
TRBV7-9	TRBJ2-3	-	ASSSTQRRADTQY
TRBV5-6	TRBJ1-1	-	ASSLSRPRPEAF
TRBV28	TRBJ1-1	TRBD1	ASQSPGTGNTEAF
TRBV25-1	TRBJ2-1	-	ASGYHYNEQF
TRBV2	TRBJ1-5	-	ASSELGSQPQH
TRBV19	TRBJ2-3	-	ASSIQPGPRLADTQY
TRBV9	TRBJ2-5	TRBD1	ASSVTLGQGPETQY
TRBV25-1	TRBJ2-1	-	ASSEGQGLGEQF
TRBV25-1	TRBJ2-1	-	ASSDPGASYNEQF